This T cell receptor (beta chain) was captured by sequencing in a study of cytomegalovirus exposure and HLA in healthy donors. Study observations and caveats: Researchers reported in a later analysis that a missense DCLRE1C variant was tied to TCR beta V- and J-gene trimming. High sensitivity and specificity were reportedly achieved when the classifier diagnosed cytomegalovirus status. Testing in vitro showed three CMV-associated chains specific for CMV antigens.

V shed 0 bases and J shed 7 bases, with 25 bases lying between them. Germline values: CDR1 LGHNA, CDR2 YSLEER. The length of the CDR3 is 19 residues. PCR was performed using 60 Vbeta and 13 Jbeta primers. Profiled with immunoSEQ multiplex PCR; TCRdb holds only in-frame clones, not every one. Counted here are approximately 110,000 clones, roughly three quarters occurring once; the ten biggest clones make up 3% to 3.5%. On this clone itself: Its antigen is unknown.

The V and J genes are TRBV4-3 and TRBJ2-1, with D possibly TRBD2 on 5 matching bases. The specimen was PBMCs. This TCR came from a man aged 25 to 40 in good health and CMV-seronegative. The CDR3 here is CASSQDQLVKGRSGNEQFF. Here the CDR3 DNA reads TGCGCCAGCAGCCAAGATCAACTAGTTAAGGGTCGGTCGGGAAATGAGCAGTTCTTC.